Ten or more counts support the clone carrying this TCR beta chain. Its antigen is unidentified. This sample stems from a study of T cells after posttransplantation cyclophosphamide. Treatment was busulfan-fludarabine conditioning, a marrow graft, and cyclophosphamide on days +3 and +4. Findings of the study overall: Blood and skin or GI T cell repertoires showed limited TRB overlap. Donor-recipient repertoire similarity was low at 1-2 months, rising over year one. After PTCy, TRB diversity resembled that of CNI/methotrexate controls.

Assay: immunoSEQ multiplex PCR; the TCRdb copy retains only in-frame clones and omits some. The sample yields over 15,000 clones, without any singletons. CDR1 and CDR2 from the germline V gene are SNHLY and FYNNEI. V was clipped by 6 bases and J by 4 bases; unmatched bases: 5. This CDR3 has 13 residues. This TCR derives from a female patient in her 30s who received an allogeneic stem cell transplant from a related donor, was CMV-positive, and had no GVHD. The graft donor may have given rise to some T cells. This chain connects TRBV2 to TRBJ1-1, with 7 nucleotides matching TRBD1. Sequenced material: PBMCs, taken after allogeneic stem cell transplant with posttransplant cyclophosphamide. CDR3: CASRQQGTTEAFF. Written as DNA, the CDR3 is TGTGCCAGCAGGCAACAGGGGACCACTGAAGCTTTCTTT.